This passage covers 16 T cell receptor beta chains from one sample sequenced in a study of T cell changes during pregnancy in multiple sclerosis. TCRdb's copy holds only in-frame clones and misses some; the assay was immunoSEQ multiplex PCR. The table records 25,000 to 30,000 clones, 90% to 95% of them present only once. The sequencing here drew on CD8+ T cells from peripheral blood mononuclear cells, taken before pregnancy. These receptors were collected from a female donor with multiple sclerosis, enrolled in a pregnancy study.

V gene TRBV2 combines with J gene TRBJ2-7; 10 nucleotides line up with TRBD2. With V trimmed by 6 bases and J by 2 bases, 4 bases remained unmatched. The CDR3 consists of 14 residues. From germline, CDR1 is SNHLY and CDR2 FYNNEI. CDR3 sequence: CASRALAGAYEQYF. Here the CDR3 DNA reads TGTGCCAGCAGGGCTCTAGCGGGGGCCTACGAGCAGTACTTC. The full variable domain, with the rest looked up from reference TRBV2 and TRBJ2-7, is EPEVTQTPSHQVTQMGQEVILRCVPISNHLYFYWYRQILGQKVEFLVSFYNNEISEKSEIFDDQFSVERPDGSNFTLKIRSTKLEDSAMYFCASRALAGAYEQYFGPGTRLTVT.

The V and J genes are TRBV19 and TRBJ1-1; D is uncertain. Trimming pared 7 bases from V and 0 bases from J, leaving 15 bases between. There are 15 residues in the CDR3. Germline assignment: CDR1 LNHDA and CDR2 SQIVND (reference sequence). DNA for the CDR3: TGTGCCAGTACCACCCTCGGCGGAATGAACACTGAAGCTTTCTTT. This translates into CASTTLGGMNTEAFF.

This clone was seen a single time. The chain combines TRBV7-6 with TRBJ1-2; no clear D. CDR1 is SGHVS and CDR2 is FNYEAQ in the germline V gene. The CDR3 runs 15 residues. Trimming took 2 bases from V and 4 from J, leaving 14 bases between them. This chain's CDR3 is CASSLTSGRVYGYTF. CDR3 nucleotide sequence: TGTGCCAGCAGCTTAACGTCAGGAAGAGTCTATGGCTACACCTTC. The whole variable domain, filled in from reference TRBV7-6 and TRBJ1-2, reads GAGVSQSPRYKVTKRGQDVALRCDPISGHVSLYWYRQALGQGPEFLTYFNYEAQQDKSGLPNDRFSAERPEGSISTLTIQRTEQRDSAMYRCASSLTSGRVYGYTFGSGTRLTVV.

This clone was counted once. V and J are TRBV28 and TRBJ2-1; D is perhaps TRBD1 (6 bases). Germline assignment: CDR1 MDHEN and CDR2 SYDVKM. The CDR3 runs 14 residues. Trimming shortened V by 3 bases and J by 3 bases, and 9 bases separated the two germline ends. The CDR3 DNA follows: TGTGCCAGCAGTTTTGTAGGGGGCTACAATGAGCAGTTCTTC. This codes for CASSFVGGYNEQFF.

This chain links TRBV6-6 with TRBJ2-4; D is perhaps TRBD1 (6 bases). Germline V gives CDR1 MNHNY, CDR2 SVGAGI (reference sequence). The CDR3 totals 14 residues. V lost 2 bases and J 7 bases, leaving 12 bases between the germline ends. The CDR3 nucleotides read TGTGCCAGCAGTTACGAGGATAGGGGGAACATTCAGTACTTC. Amino acids: CASSYEDRGNIQYF.

The chain recombines TRBV21-1 with TRBJ2-4; the table's D call TRBD2 went unverified against the DNA. TRBV21-1 is a pseudogene segment. The CDR3 extends over 17 amino acids. The CDR3 is CASSKGGVHRDKNIQYF. The CDR3 bases are TGTGCCAGCAGCAAAGGGGGGGTCCATCGGGACAAAAACATTCAGTACTTC.

This clone was observed a single time. The chain uses TRBV7-3 and TRBJ2-3; no firm D call. V was trimmed by 5 bases and J by 6 bases, leaving 15 bases between them. This CDR3 is built from 14 residues. Germline values: CDR1 SGHTA, CDR2 FQGTGA. The CDR3 sequence: CASSPFFARDTQYF. In DNA form, the CDR3 reads TGTGCCAGCAGCCCTTTCTTTGCCAGGGATACGCAGTATTTT. The full variable domain, rest sourced from reference TRBV7-3 and TRBJ2-3, is GAGVSQTPSNKVTEKGKYVELRCDPISGHTALYWYRQSLGQGPEFLIYFQGTGAADDSGLPNDRFFAVRPEGSVSTLKIQRTERGDSAVYLCASSPFFARDTQYFGPGTRLTVL.

This CDR3 is CASSYHPVDEQFF. CDR3 coding DNA: TGTGCCAGCAGTTACCACCCGGTAGATGAGCAGTTCTTC. This chain joins TRBV6-6 and TRBJ2-1; D gene unclear. V gave up 2 bases and J gave up 8 bases, with 10 bases separating them. Germline CDR1 reads MNHNY; CDR2 reads SVGAGI (reference sequence). The CDR3 sequence is 13 residues long.

The chain combines TRBV15 with TRBJ1-5; 8 bases fit TRBD1. This CDR3 comprises 14 residues. The J segment lost 8 bases and the V segment lost 5 bases, leaving 8 bases of the junction unmatched. Germline CDR1 reads LNHNV; CDR2 reads YYDKDF (reference sequence). The CDR3 protein is CATSRPDRGEPQHF. The CDR3 DNA reads TGTGCCACCAGCCGTCCAGACAGGGGAGAGCCCCAGCATTTT. Full variable domain (remainder filled in from reference TRBV15 and TRBJ1-5): DAMVIQNPRYQVTQFGKPVTLSCSQTLNHNVMYWYQQKSSQAPKLLFHYYDKDFNNEADTPDNFQSRRPNTSFCFLDIRSPGLGDTAMYLCATSRPDRGEPQHFGDGTRLSIL.

A single count supports this clone. V gene TRBV5-1 combines with J gene TRBJ2-4; 15 nucleotides agree with TRBD2. CDR1 and CDR2 from the germline V gene are SGHRS and YFSETQ. V shed 4 bases and J 0 bases; nucleotides not matched to a gene: 8. CDR3 length: 19 amino acids. The CDR3 DNA follows: TGCGCCAGCAGCCGTAACCCGGGACTAGCGGGAGGAGCCAAAAACATTCAGTACTTC. Translating gives CASSRNPGLAGGAKNIQYF.

The chain is built from TRBV2 and TRBJ2-1; D ambiguous. The CDR3 length is 12 residues. CDR1 SNHLY and CDR2 FYNNEI come from the germline V gene. V was cut by 3 bases and J by 4 bases, with 4 bases left in between. The CDR3 DNA sequence: TGTGCCAGCAGTGACAGATACAATGAGCAGTTCTTC. It encodes CASSDRYNEQFF.

With respect to this clone: The junction differs from germline at one of its ends, possibly a read error. The chain links TRBV5-4 to TRBJ2-5, with 15 positions matching TRBD2. Germline V gene sequence: CDR1 SGHNT, CDR2 YYREEE (reference sequence). The CDR3 totals 17 residues. The CDR3 sequence is CASSQDPGLAGGQIQYF. CDR3 in DNA: TGCGCCAGCAGCCAAGATCCGGGACTAGCGGGAGGCCAGATCCAGTACTTC.

V and J are TRBV4-1 and TRBJ2-3; TRBD2 might be the D (5 bases). Germline assignment: CDR1 MGHRA and CDR2 YSYEKL. The CDR3 loop spans 15 amino acids. V was trimmed by 1 base and J by 5 bases, leaving 13 bases between them. The CDR3 protein is CASSQAPGFGDTQYF. In DNA form, the CDR3 reads TGCGCCAGCAGCCAAGCCCCGGGGTTCGGAGATACGCAGTATTTT.

The chain carries TRBV4-3 and TRBJ2-1; 13 bases are a match to TRBD2. Trimming at V came to 3 bases and at J to 9 bases, leaving 11 bases not matched to a gene. The CDR3 runs to 17 residues. CDR1 is LGHNA and CDR2 is YSLEER in the germline V gene. CDR3 nucleotides: TGCGCCAGCAGCCATGGTCCGGGACTAGCGGGGAGGTTTGAGCAGTTCTTC. Its translation: CASSHGPGLAGRFEQFF.

V gene TRBV7-9 combines with J gene TRBJ2-1, with TRBD2 matching 11 bases. Trimming removed 8 bases from V and 4 bases from J; junction bases left unmatched: 10. This CDR3 contains 16 residues. Germline CDR1 and CDR2: SEHNR and FQNEAQ (reference sequence). For the CDR3, the DNA is TGTGCCAGCTCCCTAGCGGGAGGAGGACAGTACAATGAGCAGTTCTTC. This sequence encodes CASSLAGGGQYNEQFF.

The chain employs TRBV28 and TRBJ2-1, with D possibly TRBD1 on 5 matching bases. V lost 3 bases and J 9 bases, leaving 21 bases between the germline ends. CDR1 is MDHEN, CDR2 SYDVKM, per germline. This CDR3 has 16 residues. This CDR3 is CASSLDGGILRGEQFF. CDR3 bases: TGTGCCAGCAGTTTGGATGGCGGAATTCTTAGGGGTGAGCAGTTCTTC.